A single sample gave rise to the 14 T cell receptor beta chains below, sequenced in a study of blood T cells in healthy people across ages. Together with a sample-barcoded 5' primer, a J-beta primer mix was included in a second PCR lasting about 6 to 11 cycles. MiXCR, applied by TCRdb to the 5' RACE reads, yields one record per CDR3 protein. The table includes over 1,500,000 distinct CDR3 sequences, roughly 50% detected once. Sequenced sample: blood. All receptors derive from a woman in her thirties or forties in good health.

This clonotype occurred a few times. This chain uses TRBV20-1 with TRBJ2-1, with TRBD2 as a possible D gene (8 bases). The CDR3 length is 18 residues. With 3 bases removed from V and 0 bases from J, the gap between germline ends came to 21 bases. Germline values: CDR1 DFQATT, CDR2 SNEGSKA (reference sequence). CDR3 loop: CSARDEGAGGSSYNEQFF. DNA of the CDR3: TGCAGTGCTAGGGATGAGGGGGCGGGGGGAAGCTCCTACAATGAGCAGTTCTTC.

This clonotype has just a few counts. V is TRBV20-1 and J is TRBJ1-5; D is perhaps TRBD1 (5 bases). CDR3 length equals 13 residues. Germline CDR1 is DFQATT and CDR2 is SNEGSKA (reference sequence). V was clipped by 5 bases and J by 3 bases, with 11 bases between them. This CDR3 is CSALKGDNQPQHF. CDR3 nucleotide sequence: TGCAGTGCTTTAAAAGGGGACAATCAGCCCCAGCATTTT.

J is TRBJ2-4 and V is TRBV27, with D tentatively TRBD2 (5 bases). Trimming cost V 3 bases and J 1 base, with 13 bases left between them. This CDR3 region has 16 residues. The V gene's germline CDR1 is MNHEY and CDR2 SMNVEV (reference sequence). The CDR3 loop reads CASSFDGEYAKNIQYF. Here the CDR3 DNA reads TGTGCCAGCAGTTTCGACGGGGAGTACGCCAAAAACATTCAGTACTTC.

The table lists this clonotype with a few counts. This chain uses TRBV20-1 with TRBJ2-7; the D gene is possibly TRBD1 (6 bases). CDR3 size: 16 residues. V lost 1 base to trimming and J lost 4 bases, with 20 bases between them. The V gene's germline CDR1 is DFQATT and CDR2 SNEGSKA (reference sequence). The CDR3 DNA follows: TGCAGTGCTAGAGGCGCTCCCCGGGACACCCTTTACGAGCAGTACTTC. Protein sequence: CSARGAPRDTLYEQYF.

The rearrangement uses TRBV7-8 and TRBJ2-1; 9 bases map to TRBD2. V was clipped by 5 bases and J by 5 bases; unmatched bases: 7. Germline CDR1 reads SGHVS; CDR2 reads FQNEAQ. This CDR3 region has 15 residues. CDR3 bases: TGTGCCAGCAGCCCGGGAGCGGGGGGAAACAATGAGCAGTTCTTC. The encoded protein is CASSPGAGGNNEQFF.

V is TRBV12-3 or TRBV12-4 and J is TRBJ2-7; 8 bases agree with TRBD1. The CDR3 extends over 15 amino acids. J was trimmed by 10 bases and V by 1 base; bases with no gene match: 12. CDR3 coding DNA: TGTGCCAGCAGTTTAGGGGACAGGAGGAACGGGGCCCAGTACTTC. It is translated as CASSLGDRRNGAQYF.

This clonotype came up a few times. CDR3 sequence (DNA): TGTGCCAGCAGTTACTGGAGCACAGATACGCAGTATTTT. Its translation is CASSYWSTDTQYF. The chain links TRBV6-5 to TRBJ2-3; no definite D call. The CDR3 loop spans 13 amino acids. V gave up 1 base and J gave up 0 bases, with 2 bases separating them. The germline gives CDR1 MNHEY, CDR2 SVGAGI.

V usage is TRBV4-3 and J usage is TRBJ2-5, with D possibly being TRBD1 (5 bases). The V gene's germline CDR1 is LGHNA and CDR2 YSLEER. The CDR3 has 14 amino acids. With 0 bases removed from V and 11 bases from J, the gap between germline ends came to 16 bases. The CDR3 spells CASSQEGRGNEQYF. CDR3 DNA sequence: TGCGCCAGCAGCCAAGAGGGAAGGGGCAATGAGCAGTACTTC.

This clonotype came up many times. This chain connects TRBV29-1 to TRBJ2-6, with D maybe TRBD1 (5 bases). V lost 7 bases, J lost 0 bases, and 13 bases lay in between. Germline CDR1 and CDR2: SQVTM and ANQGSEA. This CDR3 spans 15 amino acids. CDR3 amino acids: CSAETENSGANVLTF. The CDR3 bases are TGCAGCGCTGAGACAGAGAACTCTGGGGCCAACGTCCTGACTTTC.

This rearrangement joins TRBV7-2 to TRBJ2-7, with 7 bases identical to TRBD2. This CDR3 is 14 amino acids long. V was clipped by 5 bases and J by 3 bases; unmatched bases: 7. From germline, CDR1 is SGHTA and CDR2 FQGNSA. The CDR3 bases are TGTGCCAGCAGCCCCTTTGGGGGGGACTACGAGCAGTACTTC. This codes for CASSPFGGDYEQYF. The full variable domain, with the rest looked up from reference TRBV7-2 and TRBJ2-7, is GAGVSQSPSNKVTEKGKDVELRCDPISGHTALYWYRQSLGQGLEFLIYFQGNSAPDKSGLPSDRFSAERTGGSVSTLTIQRTQQEDSAVYLCASSPFGGDYEQYFGPGTRLTVT.

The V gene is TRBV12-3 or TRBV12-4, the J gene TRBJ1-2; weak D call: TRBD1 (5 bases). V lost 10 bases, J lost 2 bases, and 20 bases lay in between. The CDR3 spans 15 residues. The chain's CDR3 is CATTTSDSPNYGYTF. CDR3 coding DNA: TGTGCCACCACGACCTCTGACAGTCCAAACTATGGCTACACCTTC.

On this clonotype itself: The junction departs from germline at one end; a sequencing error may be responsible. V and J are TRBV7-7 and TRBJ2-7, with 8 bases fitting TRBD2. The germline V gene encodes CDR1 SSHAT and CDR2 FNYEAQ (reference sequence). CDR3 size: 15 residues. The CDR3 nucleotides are TGTGCTAGCAGCTTAGGGGATAGCGGGGCCTACGAGCAGTACTTC. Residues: CASSLGDSGAYEQYF.

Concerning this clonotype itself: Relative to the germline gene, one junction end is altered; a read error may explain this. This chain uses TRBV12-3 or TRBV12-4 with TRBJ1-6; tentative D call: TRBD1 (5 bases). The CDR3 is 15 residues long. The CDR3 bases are TGTGCCAGCAGTTTAACAGGATCCTCTAATTCACCCCTCCACTTT. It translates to CASSLTGSSNSPLHF.

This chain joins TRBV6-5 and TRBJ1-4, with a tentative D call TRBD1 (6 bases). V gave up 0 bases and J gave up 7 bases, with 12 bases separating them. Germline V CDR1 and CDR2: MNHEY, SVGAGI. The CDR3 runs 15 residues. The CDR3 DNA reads TGTGCCAGCAGTTACTCGGGGGCGCCCGGTGAAAAACTGTTTTTT. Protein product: CASSYSGAPGEKLFF.